Presented here are 24 T cell receptor beta chains from one specimen sequenced in a study of CD8 T cells in ankylosing spondylitis (dated by TCRdb to between 2016 and 2019). Overall study results and their limits: A TCR beta motif of several highly homologous amino acid variants appeared characteristic of blood from ankylosing spondylitis patients.

No cognate antigen is known for these TCRs. Library construction relied on 5' RACE. Sequencing was performed on an Illumina HiSeq 2500. The public reads were quality trimmed at Q25 with fastp and then assembled into clones with MiXCR by TCRdb, keeping productive beta chains. Every entry covers one CDR3 protein and lists the most common genes and DNA from its rows. This sample lists about 420,000 distinct CDR3 sequences; around 20% were detected once. Roughly 16% of the sample belongs to the ten largest clones. The sample comprised blood, either unsorted or a sorted T cell fraction (not recorded which). The source is a male donor with ankylosing spondylitis.

This clonotype was counted between two and nine times. The rearrangement joins TRBV25-1 to TRBJ2-5, with 8 bases aligning to TRBD1. Germline lookup yields CDR1 MGHDK and CDR2 SYGVNS. The ends lost 4 bases at V and 0 bases at J; junction bases unmatched: 13. The CDR3 totals 18 residues. DNA for the CDR3: TGTGCCAGCAGTGCTTCCGACAGGGGTATTTTTTACCAAGAGACCCAGTACTTC. Protein sequence: CASSASDRGIFYQETQYF.

This clonotype was observed a handful of times. The V gene is TRBV15, the J gene TRBJ2-2; D is undetermined. The germline V gene encodes CDR1 LNHNV and CDR2 YYDKDF (reference sequence). The ends were cut back, 0 bases at V and 0 bases at J, with 5 bases in the middle. This CDR3 contains 15 residues. CDR3 bases: TGTGCCACCAGCAGAGATTTGGCGAACACCGGGGAGCTGTTTTTT. Translation gives CATSRDLANTGELFF.

This clonotype was seen a handful of times. The chain recombines TRBV5-1 with TRBJ1-1, with D perhaps TRBD1 (6 bases). This CDR3 region has 14 residues. The germline CDR1 and CDR2 sequences are SGHRS and YFSETQ. Trimming stripped 5 bases from V and 2 bases from J, with 13 bases between. CDR3 loop: CASRGAGANTEAFF. The CDR3 DNA follows: TGCGCCAGCAGGGGGGCAGGAGCCAACACTGAAGCTTTCTTT.

This chain uses TRBV2 with TRBJ1-5; weak D call: TRBD1 (6 bases). Germline-derived CDR1 and CDR2 are SNHLY and FYNNEI. The CDR3 spans 13 residues. V was pared by 10 bases and J by 5 bases, with 15 bases between. CDR3 DNA: TGTGCCACCGGTGGGGACACTCATCAGCCCCAGCATTTT. Protein product: CATGGDTHQPQHF. The full variable domain, its missing parts supplied by reference TRBV2 and TRBJ1-5, is EPEVTQTPSHQVTQMGQEVILRCVPISNHLYFYWYRQILGQKVEFLVSFYNNEISEKSEIFDDQFSVERPDGSNFTLKIRSTKLEDSAMYFCATGGDTHQPQHFGDGTRLSIL.

The genes are TRBV3-1 and TRBJ2-4, with TRBD2 as a possible D gene (6 bases). Germline CDR1 and CDR2: LGHDT and YNNKEL (reference sequence). The CDR3 consists of 15 residues. Trimming shortened V by 3 bases and J by 2 bases, and 11 bases separated the two germline ends. As DNA, the CDR3 is TGTGCCAGCAGCCATCACCGGGAGCCCAAAAACATTCAGTACTTC. Protein sequence: CASSHHREPKNIQYF. Full variable domain (rest looked up from reference TRBV3-1 and TRBJ2-4): DTAVSQTPKYLVTQMGNDKSIKCEQNLGHDTMYWYKQDSKKFLKIMFSYNNKELIINETVPNRFSPKSPDKAHLNLHINSLELGDSAVYFCASSHHREPKNIQYFGAGTRLSVL.

This clonotype was counted at least ten times. The chain uses TRBV29-1 and TRBJ2-4, with 8 bases aligning to TRBD1. Germline V gene lookup returns CDR1 SQVTM and CDR2 ANQGSEA. CDR3 length equals 13 residues. V was clipped by 7 bases and J by 6 bases; unmatched bases: 8. CDR3 amino acids: CSGGQGIGNIQYF. DNA of the CDR3: TGCAGCGGTGGACAGGGAATAGGAAACATTCAGTACTTC. Filled out from reference TRBV29-1 and TRBJ2-4, the complete variable domain reads SAVISQKPSRDICQRGTSLTIQCQVDSQVTMMFWYRQQPGQSLTLIATANQGSEATYESGFVIDKFPISRPNLTFSTLTVSNMSPEDSSIYLCSGGQGIGNIQYFGAGTRLSVL.

This clonotype was observed a single time. CDR3 region: CASSLEGTAVDEQYF. CDR3 in DNA: TGTGCCAGCAGCTTAGAAGGGACAGCGGTAGACGAGCAGTACTTC. The chain carries TRBV7-3 and TRBJ2-7; TRBD1 matches 7 bases. The CDR3 has 15 amino acids. From germline, CDR1 is SGHTA and CDR2 FQGTGA. Unmatched junction bases numbered 9, after V lost 2 bases and J lost 5 bases.

The V call is TRBV6-1, the J call TRBJ2-7; the D gene is possibly TRBD2 (5 bases). Germline CDR1 and CDR2: MNHNS and SASEGT. Trimming removed 4 bases from V and 7 bases from J, with 14 bases in between. The CDR3 contains 13 residues. DNA of the CDR3: TGTGCCAGCAGTGGACAAGGGAGAGGAGAGCAGTACTTC. Translating it yields CASSGQGRGEQYF.

This clonotype came up a few times. This rearrangement joins TRBV29-1 to TRBJ2-1, with 9 bases aligning to TRBD1. Germline CDR1 and CDR2: SQVTM and ANQGSEA. With 7 bases clipped from V and 6 bases from J, the junction kept 4 bases outside the gene matches. This CDR3 comprises 12 residues. CDR3 sequence: CSAGTGINEQFF. CDR3 DNA sequence: TGCAGCGCTGGGACAGGGATCAATGAGCAGTTCTTC.

The chain couples TRBV27 to TRBJ2-1, with a possible D match to TRBD1 (6 bases). Per germline, CDR1 MNHEY and CDR2 SMNVEV (reference sequence). This CDR3 is built from 13 residues. V lost 2 bases to trimming and J lost 6 bases, with 8 bases between them. The CDR3, as DNA: TGTGCCAGCAGTTTACTCAGGGGCAATGAGCAGTTCTTC. It specifies CASSLLRGNEQFF.

The CDR3 DNA reads TGCGCCAGCAGCCAAACGCCTGGACAGGGGATCGGTGGCTACACCTTC. Its translation: CASSQTPGQGIGGYTF. The chain couples TRBV5-1 to TRBJ1-2; TRBD1 matches at 9 bases. The CDR3 has 16 amino acids. V lost 4 bases, J lost 7 bases, and 14 bases stayed unmatched. Germline CDR1 is SGHRS and CDR2 is YFSETQ.

The chain has TRBV6-5 and TRBJ2-3; no reliable D call. The CDR3 sequence is 11 residues long. V lost 6 bases and J lost 4, with 5 bases in between. CDR1 is MNHEY, CDR2 SVGAGI, per germline. Written as DNA, the CDR3 is TGTGCCAGCAGACGGTCAGATACGCAGTATTTT. Translating it yields CASRRSDTQYF.

The chain carries TRBV7-9 and TRBJ2-7; tentatively, D is TRBD1 (5 bases). Looked up from germline, CDR1 is SEHNR and CDR2 is FQNEAQ (reference sequence). This CDR3 contains 14 residues. V lost 0 bases to trimming and J lost 3 bases, with 9 bases between them. DNA of the CDR3: TGTGCCAGCAGCTTAGCGGGGCTAGGCTACGAGCAGTACTTC. Encoded protein: CASSLAGLGYEQYF.

CDR3 DNA: TGTGCCAGCAGTTTCCTCAATCAATGGGAACTCCCCGGGGCCAAAAACATTCAGTACTTC. It encodes CASSFLNQWELPGAKNIQYF. V and J are TRBV12-3 or TRBV12-4 and TRBJ2-4; D gene unclear. This CDR3 contains 20 residues. The ends were cut back, 3 bases at V and 1 base at J, with 25 bases in the middle.

This chain connects TRBV5-1 to TRBJ1-2; 9 bases match TRBD1. Unmatched junction bases numbered 7, after V lost 1 base and J lost 6 bases. The CDR3 loop spans 15 amino acids. In germline, CDR1 is SGHRS, CDR2 YFSETQ. The CDR3 protein is CASSLTTGGLDGYTF. The CDR3 DNA reads as TGCGCCAGCAGCTTGACTACAGGGGGCTTGGATGGCTACACCTTC.

In its sample, this clonotype was seen a few times. The chain has TRBV18 and TRBJ1-5; D gene uncertain. There are 14 residues in the CDR3. CDR1 is KGHSH and CDR2 is LQKENI in the germline V gene. Trimming removed 2 bases at V and 0 bases at J, with 5 bases between. The CDR3 here is CASSPAVSNQPQHF. The CDR3 bases are TGTGCCAGCTCACCAGCCGTTAGCAATCAGCCCCAGCATTTT.

The sample holds a few counts of this clonotype. CDR3: CASSPTRAQETQYF. The CDR3 coding sequence is TGTGCCAGCAGCCCAACCAGGGCGCAAGAGACCCAGTACTTC. V usage is TRBV6-2 or TRBV6-3 and J usage is TRBJ2-5, with a tentative D call TRBD1 (5 bases). V lost 6 bases and J 2 bases, leaving 13 bases between the germline ends. The CDR3 sequence is 14 residues long. Germline assignment: CDR1 MNHEY and CDR2 SVGEGT.

The chain carries TRBV19 and TRBJ2-1; 7 bases map to TRBD1. V gave up 3 bases and J gave up 10 bases; unmatched junction bases: 3. CDR1 is LNHDA, CDR2 SQIVND, per germline (reference sequence). There are 12 residues in the CDR3. The chain's CDR3 is CASSIQGGEQFF. CDR3 nucleotides: TGTGCCAGTAGTATCCAAGGGGGCGAGCAGTTCTTC.

The table lists this clonotype with a few counts. The chain combines TRBV12-3 or TRBV12-4 with TRBJ2-2, with a possible D match to TRBD1 (6 bases). CDR3 size: 15 residues. With 2 bases removed from V and 7 bases from J, the gap between germline ends came to 14 bases. CDR3 amino acids: CASSLFGSGVGELFF. CDR3 coding DNA: TGTGCCAGCAGTTTATTCGGGTCAGGGGTCGGGGAGCTGTTTTTT.

V is TRBV18 and J is TRBJ1-5, with 11 bases matching TRBD1. Germline V gene data show CDR1 as KGHSH and CDR2 as LQKENI. The CDR3 is made up of 16 amino acids. V shed 3 bases, J shed 4 bases, and the junction held 5 bases outside the gene matches. Here the CDR3 reads CASSPTGTGGNQPQHF. The CDR3, as DNA: TGTGCCAGCTCACCCACCGGGACAGGGGGAAATCAGCCCCAGCATTTT.

The chain combines TRBV7-9 with TRBJ2-7; 12 nucleotides match TRBD1. CDR1 and CDR2 from the germline V gene are SEHNR and FQNEAQ (reference sequence). The CDR3 loop spans 16 amino acids. V lost 0 bases and J lost 5; bases outside the gene matches: 5. The DNA of the CDR3 is TGTGCCAGCAGCTTAGCCTCCGGGACAGGGGGCAACGAGCAGTACTTC. Residues: CASSLASGTGGNEQYF.

The rearrangement links TRBV6-1 to TRBJ2-5; 11 bases fit TRBD2. This CDR3 spans 16 amino acids. V dropped 5 bases and J dropped 2; count of bases not matched to a gene: 7. From germline, CDR1 is MNHNS and CDR2 SASEGT. The CDR3 bases are TGTGCCAGCAGTACACTAGCGGGAGCTTATCAAGAGACCCAGTACTTC. The encoded protein is CASSTLAGAYQETQYF.

The rearrangement joins TRBV7-8 to TRBJ1-5; a possible D gene is TRBD1 (5 bases). V was shortened by 5 bases and J by 1 base, with 9 bases between the two germline ends. The germline gives CDR1 SGHVS, CDR2 FQNEAQ. This CDR3 is 14 amino acids long. DNA for the CDR3: TGTGCCAGCAGCCCAGGGCGGAGCAATCAGCCCCAGCATTTT. Amino acids: CASSPGRSNQPQHF.

This clonotype was seen ten or more times. This chain joins TRBV20-1 and TRBJ1-4, with TRBD1 as a possible D gene (5 bases). The germline V gene encodes CDR1 DFQATT and CDR2 SNEGSKA (reference sequence). This CDR3 has 14 amino acids. V lost 0 bases to trimming and J lost 8 bases, with 13 bases between them. The CDR3, as DNA: TGCAGTGCTAGAGATAGTCAGGGAAGGGAAAAACTGTTTTTT. Translated, it gives CSARDSQGREKLFF.